The clone carrying this TCR beta chain was found once. The data stem from a study of cytomegalovirus exposure and HLA in healthy donors. PCR was performed using 60 Vbeta and 13 Jbeta primers. Generated by immunoSEQ multiplex PCR, the TCRdb table keeps only in-frame clones and is missing some. The profile shows 110,000 or so clones, about 81% of them singletons. V was shortened by 4 bases and J by 5 bases, with 14 bases between the two germline ends. The CDR3 length is 14 residues. From germline, CDR1 is MNHEY and CDR2 SVGAGI. This TCR came from a man aged 40-50 years in good health and CMV-seronegative. The rearrangement joins TRBV6-5 to TRBJ1-1; D ambiguous. Input material: PBMCs. CDR3 nucleotides: TGTGCCAGCAGTTTTTTCGGGCGGAGGACTGAAGCTTTCTTT. This encodes CASSFFGRRTEAFF.